This T cell receptor beta chain was sequenced for a study of shared clonotypes between healthy human individuals. Study conclusions and caveats: Only a few donors were included, so the genetic and exposure-history diversity represented was limited. Naive subsets generally had larger estimated richness than memory subsets. An anticipated effect of sequencing depth on clonotype sharing among donors was recognized.

On this clone itself: As yet, its antigen is unknown.

Generated by immunoSEQ multiplex PCR, the TCRdb table keeps only in-frame clones and is missing some. The table records almost 750,000 clones, 72% of them present only once. CD45RA-negative memory and CD45RA+ naive subsets were split from the CD4+ cells. The receptor was derived from a woman under 40 in good health. Sample: memory CD4+ T cells sorted from blood. As for subset: CD45RA-negative fraction.

CDR3 sequence reads: CASSPRLAGESTGELFF. CDR3 nucleotides: TGTGCCAGCTCACCACGATTAGCGGGAGAATCCACCGGGGAGCTGTTTTTT. The chain links TRBV18 to TRBJ2-2; 9 positions match TRBD2. V was pared by 1 base and J by 4 bases, with 7 bases of the junction left unmatched. This CDR3 has 17 residues. Germline assignment: CDR1 KGHSH and CDR2 LQKENI. The full variable domain, rest sourced from reference TRBV18 and TRBJ2-2, is NAGVMQNPRHLVRRRGQEARLRCSPMKGHSHVYWYRQLPEEGLKFMVYLQKENIIDESGMPKERFSAEFPKEGPSILRIQQVVRGDSAAYFCASSPRLAGESTGELFFGEGSRLTVL.